The present T cell receptor (beta chain) was sequenced within a study of beta chain features in type 1 diabetes. Study results and limitations: The naive, central memory and Treg TCRB repertoires looked more alike in patients than they did in healthy donors. Any role of HLA type in TCRB rearrangement remained unresolved here. TCRB CDR3 length was moderately but significantly reduced in all four CD4+ subsets of Type 1 diabetes patients.

In total, each donor contributed a single heparinised blood draw that averaged about 120 mL. CD4+ naive, central memory, regulatory and stem cell-like memory subsets were isolated by sorting on CD45RO/CCR7/CD25/CD127/CD95/CD27. The germline CDR1 and CDR2 sequences are GTSNPN and SVGIG (reference sequence). This CDR3 is 15 amino acids long. Trimming cost V 2 bases and J 6 bases, with 20 bases left between them. Isolated RNA was reverse transcribed in full, so expressed TCRB transcripts were sequenced. TCRdb's table, derived via immunoSEQ multiplex PCR, lists solely in-frame clones and lacks some. The sample yields 600,000 to 750,000 clones, 9.5% to 15% seen once. As regards this clone: Its antigen is not identified.

The chain is built from TRBV30 and TRBJ2-7; D may be TRBD2 (5 bases). The specimen was naive CD4+ T cells from blood. The source of this sequence is a man in his thirties or forties with type 1 diabetes. CDR3 residues: CAWSNGLGRRGEQYF. The CDR3 coding sequence is TGTGCCTGGAGTAACGGTCTGGGGAGACGGGGCGAGCAGTACTTC. Drawing the rest from reference TRBV30 and TRBJ2-7, the complete variable domain is SQTIHQWPATLVQPVGSPLSLECTVEGTSNPNLYWYRQAAGRGLQLLFYSVGIGQISSEVPQNLSASRPQDRQFILSSKKLLLSDSGFYLCAWSNGLGRRGEQYFGPGTRLTVT.